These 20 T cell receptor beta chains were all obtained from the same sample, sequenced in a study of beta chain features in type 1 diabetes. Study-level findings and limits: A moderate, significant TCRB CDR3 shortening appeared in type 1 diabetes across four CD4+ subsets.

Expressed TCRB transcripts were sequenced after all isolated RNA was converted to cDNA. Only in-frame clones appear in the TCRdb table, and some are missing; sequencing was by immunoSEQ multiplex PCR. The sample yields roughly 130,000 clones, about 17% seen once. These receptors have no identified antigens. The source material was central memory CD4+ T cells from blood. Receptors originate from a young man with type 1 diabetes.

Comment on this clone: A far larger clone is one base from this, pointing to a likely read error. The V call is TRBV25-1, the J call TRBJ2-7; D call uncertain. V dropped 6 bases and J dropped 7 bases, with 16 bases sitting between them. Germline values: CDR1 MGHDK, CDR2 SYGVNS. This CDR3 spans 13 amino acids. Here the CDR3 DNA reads TGTGCCAGCAGGGAACCCTCCTTGGGTGAGCAGTACTTC. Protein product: CASREPSLGEQYF.

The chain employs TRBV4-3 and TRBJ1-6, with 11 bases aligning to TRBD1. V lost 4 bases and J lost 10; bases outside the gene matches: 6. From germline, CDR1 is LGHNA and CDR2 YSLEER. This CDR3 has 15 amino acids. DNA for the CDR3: TGCGCCAGCAGCCGCGGGACAGGGGGTGGCTCACCCCTCCACTTT. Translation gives CASSRGTGGGSPLHF.

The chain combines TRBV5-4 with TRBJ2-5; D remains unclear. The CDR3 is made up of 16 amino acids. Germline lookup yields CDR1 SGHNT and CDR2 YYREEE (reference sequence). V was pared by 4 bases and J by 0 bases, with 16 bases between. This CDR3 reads CASSPGSGTDQETQYF. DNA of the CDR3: TGTGCCAGCAGCCCCGGGTCTGGAACGGACCAAGAGACCCAGTACTTC. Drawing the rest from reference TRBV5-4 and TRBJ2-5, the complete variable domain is ETGVTQSPTHLIKTRGQQVTLRCSSQSGHNTVSWYQQALGQGPQFIFQYYREEENGRGNFPPRFSGLQFPNYSSELNVNALELDDSALYLCASSPGSGTDQETQYFGPGTRLLVL.

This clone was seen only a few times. The CDR3 nucleotides are TGTGCCAGCTCACCAGCAGCGGGGGAGAACTACGAGCAGTACTTC. Protein product: CASSPAAGENYEQYF. J is TRBJ2-7 and V is TRBV18; 8 bases align to TRBD2. Trimming removed 2 bases from V and 3 bases from J; junction bases left unmatched: 6. The CDR3 sequence is 15 residues long. Germline lookup yields CDR1 KGHSH and CDR2 LQKENI.

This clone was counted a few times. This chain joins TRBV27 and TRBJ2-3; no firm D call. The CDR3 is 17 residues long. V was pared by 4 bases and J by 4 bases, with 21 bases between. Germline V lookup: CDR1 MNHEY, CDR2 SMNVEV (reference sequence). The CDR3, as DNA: TGTGCCAGCAGTTCTCAAGGTGGGCTCCTTTGGGCAGATACGCAGTATTTT. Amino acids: CASSSQGGLLWADTQYF.

CDR3 coding DNA: TGTGCCTGGAGACAACCCGGGACAGGGGTAAACACCATATATTTT. Translated, it gives CAWRQPGTGVNTIYF. V is TRBV30 and J is TRBJ1-3, with 10 positions matching TRBD1. The germline V gene encodes CDR1 GTSNPN and CDR2 SVGIG (reference sequence). The CDR3 length is 15 residues. The V gene end was trimmed by 3 bases and the J gene end by 6 bases; junction bases not matched to a gene: 8.

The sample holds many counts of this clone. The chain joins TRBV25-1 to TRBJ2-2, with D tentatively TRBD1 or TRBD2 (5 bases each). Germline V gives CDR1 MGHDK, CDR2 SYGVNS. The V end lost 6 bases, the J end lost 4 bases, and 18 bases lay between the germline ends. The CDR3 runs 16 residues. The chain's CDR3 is CASSASGTARTGELFF. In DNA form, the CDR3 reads TGTGCCAGCAGCGCATCCGGGACGGCCCGCACCGGGGAGCTGTTTTTT.

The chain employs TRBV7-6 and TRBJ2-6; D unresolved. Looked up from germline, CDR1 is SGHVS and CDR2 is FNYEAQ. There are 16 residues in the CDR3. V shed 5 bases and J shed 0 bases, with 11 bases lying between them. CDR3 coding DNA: TGTGCCAGCAGCCTCCGGAGTAACTCTGGGGCCAACGTCCTGACTTTC. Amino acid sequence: CASSLRSNSGANVLTF.

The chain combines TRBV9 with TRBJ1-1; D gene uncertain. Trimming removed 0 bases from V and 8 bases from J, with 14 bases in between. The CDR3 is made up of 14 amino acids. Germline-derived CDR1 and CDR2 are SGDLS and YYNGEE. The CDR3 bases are TGTGCCAGCAGCGTAGAAGGGAGGGCGAGGGAAGCTTTCTTT. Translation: CASSVEGRAREAFF.

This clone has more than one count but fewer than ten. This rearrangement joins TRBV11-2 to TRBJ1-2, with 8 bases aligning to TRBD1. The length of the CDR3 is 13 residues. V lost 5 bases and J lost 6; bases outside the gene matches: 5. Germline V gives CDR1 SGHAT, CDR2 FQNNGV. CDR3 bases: TGTGCCAGCAGCCTCAGGGGGCCGGATGGCTACACCTTC. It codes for CASSLRGPDGYTF.

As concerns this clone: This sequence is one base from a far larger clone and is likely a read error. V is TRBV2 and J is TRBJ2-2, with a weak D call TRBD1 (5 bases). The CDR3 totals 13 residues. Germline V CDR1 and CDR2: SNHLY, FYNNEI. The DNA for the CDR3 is TGTCCCAGCAGGCAGGGGAACACCGGGGAGCTGTTTTTT. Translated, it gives CPSRQGNTGELFF. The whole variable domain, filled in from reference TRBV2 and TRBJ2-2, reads EPEVTQTPSHQVTQMGQEVILRCVPISNHLYFYWYRQILGQKVEFLVSFYNNEISEKSEIFDDQFSVERPDGSNFTLKIRSTKLEDSAMYFCPSRQGNTGELFFGEGSRLTVL.

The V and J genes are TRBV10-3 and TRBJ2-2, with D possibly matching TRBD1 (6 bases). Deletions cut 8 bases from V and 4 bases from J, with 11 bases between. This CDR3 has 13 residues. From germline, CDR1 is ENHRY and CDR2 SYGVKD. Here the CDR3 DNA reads TGTGCCATCCGGACAGTCCTCACCGGGGAGCTGTTTTTT. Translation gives CAIRTVLTGELFF.

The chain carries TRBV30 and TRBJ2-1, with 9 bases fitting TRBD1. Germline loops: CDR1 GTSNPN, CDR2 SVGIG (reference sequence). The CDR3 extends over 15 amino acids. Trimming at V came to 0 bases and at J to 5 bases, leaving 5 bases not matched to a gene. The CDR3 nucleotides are TGTGCCTGGAGTGTAACAGGGGGCTTCAACAATGAGCAGTTCTTC. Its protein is CAWSVTGGFNNEQFF.

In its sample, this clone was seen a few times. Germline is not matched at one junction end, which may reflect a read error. This CDR3 is CASSQEGRTSYSF. In nucleotides, the CDR3 is TGCGCCAGCAGCCAAGAGGGGCGGACCTCCTACTCCTTC. The chain is built from TRBV4-3 and TRBJ1-2; possibly TRBD1 for D (5 bases). CDR1 and CDR2 from the germline V gene are LGHNA and YSLEER. The CDR3 spans 13 residues.

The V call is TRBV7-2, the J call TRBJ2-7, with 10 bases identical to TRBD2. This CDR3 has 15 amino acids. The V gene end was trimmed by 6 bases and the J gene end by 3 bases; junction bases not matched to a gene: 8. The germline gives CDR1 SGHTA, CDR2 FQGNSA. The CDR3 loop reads CASSSRTSGFYEQYF. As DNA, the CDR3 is TGTGCCAGCAGTTCCAGGACTAGCGGATTCTACGAGCAGTACTTC.

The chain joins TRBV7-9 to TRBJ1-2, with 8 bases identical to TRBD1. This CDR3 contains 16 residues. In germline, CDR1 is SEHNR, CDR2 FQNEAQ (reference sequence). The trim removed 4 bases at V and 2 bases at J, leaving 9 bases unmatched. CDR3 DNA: TGTGCCAGCAGCTCCGCCCAAGGACAGGGAAACTATGGCTACACCTTC. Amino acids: CASSSAQGQGNYGYTF. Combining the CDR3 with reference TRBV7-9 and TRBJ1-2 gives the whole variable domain DTGVSQNPRHKITKRGQNVTFRCDPISEHNRLYWYRQTLGQGPEFLTYFQNEAQLEKSRLLSDRFSAERPKGSFSTLEIQRTEQGDSAMYLCASSSAQGQGNYGYTFGSGTRLTVV.

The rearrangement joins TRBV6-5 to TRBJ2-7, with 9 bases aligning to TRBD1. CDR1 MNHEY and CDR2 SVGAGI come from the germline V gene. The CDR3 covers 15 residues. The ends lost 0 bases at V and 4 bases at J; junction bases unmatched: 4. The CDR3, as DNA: TGTGCCAGCAGTTACTCCGCCGACAGGGGGTACGAGCAGTACTTC. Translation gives CASSYSADRGYEQYF.

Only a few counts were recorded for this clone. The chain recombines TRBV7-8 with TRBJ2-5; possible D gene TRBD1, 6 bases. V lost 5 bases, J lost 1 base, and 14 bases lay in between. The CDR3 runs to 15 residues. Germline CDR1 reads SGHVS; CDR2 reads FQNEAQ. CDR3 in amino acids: CASSPMGALQETQYF. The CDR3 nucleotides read TGTGCCAGCAGCCCCATGGGGGCTCTCCAAGAGACCCAGTACTTC. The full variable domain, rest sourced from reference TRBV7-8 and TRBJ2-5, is GAGVSQSPRYKVAKRGQDVALRCDPISGHVSLFWYQQALGQGPEFLTYFQNEAQLDKSGLPSDRFFAERPEGSVSTLKIQRTQQEDSAVYLCASSPMGALQETQYFGPGTRLLVL.

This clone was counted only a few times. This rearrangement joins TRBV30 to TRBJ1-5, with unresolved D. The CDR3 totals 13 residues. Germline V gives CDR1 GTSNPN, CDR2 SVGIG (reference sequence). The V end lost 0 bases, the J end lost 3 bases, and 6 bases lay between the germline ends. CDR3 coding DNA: TGTGCCTGGAGTGTACTCCCCAATCAGCCCCAGCATTTT. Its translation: CAWSVLPNQPQHF.

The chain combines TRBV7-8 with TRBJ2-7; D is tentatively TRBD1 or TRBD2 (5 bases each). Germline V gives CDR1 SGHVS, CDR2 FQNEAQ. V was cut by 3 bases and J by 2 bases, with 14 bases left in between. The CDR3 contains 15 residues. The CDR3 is CASSFPRVGPYEQYF. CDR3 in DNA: TGTGCCAGCAGCTTTCCACGGGTGGGACCCTACGAGCAGTACTTC.